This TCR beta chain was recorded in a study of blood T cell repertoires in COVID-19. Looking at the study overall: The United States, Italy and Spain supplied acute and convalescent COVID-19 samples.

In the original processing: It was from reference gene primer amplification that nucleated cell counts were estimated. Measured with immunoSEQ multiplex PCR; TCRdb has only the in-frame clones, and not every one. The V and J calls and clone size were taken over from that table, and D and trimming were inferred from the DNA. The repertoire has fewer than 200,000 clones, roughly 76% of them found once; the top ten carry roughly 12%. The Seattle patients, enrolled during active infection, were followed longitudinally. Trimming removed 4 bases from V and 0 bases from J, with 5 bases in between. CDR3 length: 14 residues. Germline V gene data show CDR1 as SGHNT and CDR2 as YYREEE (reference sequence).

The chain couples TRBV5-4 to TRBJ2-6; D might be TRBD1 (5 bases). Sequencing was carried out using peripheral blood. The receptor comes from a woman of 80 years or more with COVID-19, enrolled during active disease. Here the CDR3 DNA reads TGTGCCAGCAGCGGGGCCTCTGGGGCCAACGTCCTGACTTTC. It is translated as CASSGASGANVLTF.